Listed below are T cell receptor beta chains from one sample, sequenced in a study of blood T cells in healthy people across ages. TCRdb re-called the 5' RACE reads through MiXCR, storing one row per CDR3 protein. The sample shows some 730,000 distinct CDR3 sequences, about 20% of them seen only once. Sequencing used blood. These receptors were taken from a man in his sixties or seventies in good health. Both conserved end residues are part of each CDR3. Each record gives: V gene, D gene, J gene, clone size, CDR3 protein, CDR3 DNA. D genes are given only for firm matches. A clone size is listed for some rows: how often the clone was seen (once, few, many), or a class if it is expanded.

v_call: TRBV20-1; d_call: TRBD2; j_call: TRBJ2-3; clone_size: few; cdr3_aa: CSASGASTDTQYF; cdr3_nt: TGCAGCGCTAGCGGAGCTAGCACAGATACGCAGTATTTT
v_call: TRBV2; d_call: NA; j_call: TRBJ2-5; clone_size: many; cdr3_aa: CASASETQYF; cdr3_nt: TGTGCCAGCGCCAGTGAGACCCAGTACTTC
v_call: TRBV19; d_call: TRBD1; j_call: TRBJ2-5; clone_size: NA; cdr3_aa: CASKSRGRETQYF; cdr3_nt: TGTGCCAGTAAGAGCAGGGGGAGAGAGACCCAGTACTTC
v_call: TRBV6-6; d_call: NA; j_call: TRBJ2-1; clone_size: NA; cdr3_aa: CASSWGGDEQFF; cdr3_nt: TGTGCCAGCAGTTGGGGTGGAGATGAGCAGTTCTTC
v_call: TRBV28; d_call: NA; j_call: TRBJ1-1; clone_size: NA; cdr3_aa: CASSRTVGSSEAFF; cdr3_nt: TGTGCCAGCAGTCGGACGGTGGGATCATCCGAAGCTTTCTTT
v_call: TRBV6-1; d_call: NA; j_call: TRBJ1-2; clone_size: few; cdr3_aa: CASSARTQGRGYTF; cdr3_nt: TGTGCCAGCAGTGCCCGAACTCAGGGCAGGGGCTACACCTTC
v_call: TRBV6-5; d_call: NA; j_call: TRBJ1-2; clone_size: NA; cdr3_aa: CASSPTPGGSYGYTF; cdr3_nt: TGTGCCAGCAGCCCAACCCCGGGCGGGAGCTATGGCTACACCTTC
v_call: TRBV6-5; d_call: TRBD1; j_call: TRBJ1-4; clone_size: NA; cdr3_aa: CASSYRTPGQGNEKLFF; cdr3_nt: TGTGCCAGCAGTTACCGTACACCGGGACAGGGCAATGAAAAACTGTTTTTT
v_call: TRBV28; d_call: TRBD2; j_call: TRBJ2-1; clone_size: few; cdr3_aa: CASKVGRSPFF; cdr3_nt: TGTGCCAGCAAGGTCGGGAGGAGTCCGTTCTTC
v_call: TRBV7-2; d_call: NA; j_call: TRBJ2-5; clone_size: NA; cdr3_aa: CASSRSGHQETQYF; cdr3_nt: TGTGCCAGCAGCCGAAGTGGACACCAAGAGACCCAGTACTTC
v_call: TRBV12-3/TRBV12-4; d_call: NA; j_call: TRBJ2-5; clone_size: NA; cdr3_aa: CASSPLQGQETQYF; cdr3_nt: TGTGCCAGCAGCCCACTACAGGGACAAGAGACCCAGTACTTC
v_call: TRBV6-6; d_call: NA; j_call: TRBJ2-7; clone_size: NA; cdr3_aa: CASLGRYEQYF; cdr3_nt: TGTGCCAGCTTGGGGCGGTACGAGCAGTACTTC
v_call: TRBV14; d_call: NA; j_call: TRBJ2-5; clone_size: NA; cdr3_aa: CASSRLGATQTQYF; cdr3_nt: TGTGCCAGCAGCCGACTTGGTGCCACCCAGACCCAGTACTTC
v_call: TRBV29-1; d_call: NA; j_call: TRBJ2-3; clone_size: few; cdr3_aa: CSVLLGTDTQYF; cdr3_nt: TGCAGCGTTCTCCTAGGGACAGATACGCAGTATTTT
v_call: TRBV11-2; d_call: TRBD2; j_call: TRBJ2-3; clone_size: NA; cdr3_aa: CASSPQAGFYTQYF; cdr3_nt: TGTGCCAGCAGCCCCCAAGCGGGATTTTATACGCAGTATTTT
v_call: TRBV5-1; d_call: NA; j_call: TRBJ1-2; clone_size: NA; cdr3_aa: CASSLGDNLWGYTF; cdr3_nt: TGCGCCAGCAGCTTGGGAGACAATCTATGGGGCTACACCTTC
v_call: TRBV20-1; d_call: TRBD2; j_call: TRBJ2-1; clone_size: NA; cdr3_aa: CSARDQGSGRPTDEQFF; cdr3_nt: TGCAGTGCTAGAGATCAGGGAAGCGGGAGGCCCACGGATGAGCAGTTCTTC
v_call: TRBV12-3/TRBV12-4; d_call: TRBD2; j_call: TRBJ2-3; clone_size: NA; cdr3_aa: CASSPPSGGPSTDTQYF; cdr3_nt: TGTGCCAGCAGTCCCCCAAGCGGGGGCCCTAGCACAGATACGCAGTATTTT
v_call: TRBV29-1; d_call: NA; j_call: TRBJ1-5; clone_size: few; cdr3_aa: CSGPGRSGNQPQHF; cdr3_nt: TGCAGCGGGCCCGGGAGGTCGGGCAATCAGCCCCAGCATTTT
v_call: TRBV5-1; d_call: TRBD2; j_call: TRBJ2-7; clone_size: NA; cdr3_aa: CASSLTAAGGPYEQYF; cdr3_nt: TGCGCCAGCAGCTTGACGGCGGCGGGGGGACCCTACGAGCAGTACTTC
v_call: TRBV20-1; d_call: NA; j_call: TRBJ1-1; clone_size: once; cdr3_aa: CSARDIGGRSDTEAFF; cdr3_nt: TGCAGTGCTAGAGATATTGGCGGTAGGTCCGACACTGAAGCTTTCTTT
v_call: TRBV12-3/TRBV12-4; d_call: TRBD2; j_call: TRBJ2-3; clone_size: once; cdr3_aa: CASQRGIRRRGSTDVQYF; cdr3_nt: TGTGCCAGCCAGAGAGGGATTAGGAGGCGGGGGAGCACAGATGTGCAGTATTTT
v_call: TRBV12-3/TRBV12-4; d_call: NA; j_call: TRBJ1-5; clone_size: many; cdr3_aa: CASSLAGGRNQPQHF; cdr3_nt: TGTGCCAGCAGTTTAGCGGGGGGACGCAATCAGCCCCAGCATTTT
v_call: TRBV12-3/TRBV12-4; d_call: NA; j_call: TRBJ2-7; clone_size: NA; cdr3_aa: CASSLKGSYERYF; cdr3_nt: TGTGCCAGCAGTTTAAAGGGCTCCTACGAGCGGTACTTC
v_call: TRBV20-1; d_call: NA; j_call: TRBJ1-6; clone_size: NA; cdr3_aa: CSASRNSPLHF; cdr3_nt: TGCAGTGCTAGTCGTAATTCACCCCTCCACTTT
v_call: TRBV20-1; d_call: TRBD1; j_call: TRBJ1-6; clone_size: NA; cdr3_aa: CSAGDNGGQGDSSPLHF; cdr3_nt: TGCAGTGCTGGAGATAATGGCGGACAGGGGGATAGTTCACCCCTCCACTTT
v_call: TRBV29-1; d_call: NA; j_call: TRBJ2-6; clone_size: many; cdr3_aa: CSVDSGANVLTF; cdr3_nt: TGCAGCGTGGACTCTGGGGCCAACGTCCTGACTTTC
v_call: TRBV20-1; d_call: NA; j_call: TRBJ1-1; clone_size: few; cdr3_aa: CSASEWGGMNTEAFF; cdr3_nt: TGCAGTGCTTCTGAATGGGGGGGGATGAACACTGAAGCTTTCTTT
v_call: TRBV30; d_call: NA; j_call: TRBJ1-1; clone_size: NA; cdr3_aa: CAWIPVRGSNTEAFF; cdr3_nt: TGTGCCTGGATACCTGTCAGGGGATCTAACACTGAAGCTTTCTTT
v_call: TRBV6-2/TRBV6-3; d_call: NA; j_call: TRBJ2-1; clone_size: NA; cdr3_aa: CASELSSYNEQFF; cdr3_nt: TGTGCCAGCGAGCTTAGCTCCTACAATGAGCAGTTCTTC
v_call: TRBV6-1; d_call: TRBD1; j_call: TRBJ1-1; clone_size: NA; cdr3_aa: CASRGTGWNTEAFF; cdr3_nt: TGTGCCAGCAGGGGGACAGGGTGGAACACTGAAGCTTTCTTT
v_call: TRBV12-3/TRBV12-4; d_call: TRBD2; j_call: TRBJ2-2; clone_size: few; cdr3_aa: CASSRLTSGGAGELFF; cdr3_nt: TGTGCCAGCAGTCGCCTGACTAGCGGGGGGGCCGGGGAGCTGTTTTTT
v_call: TRBV20-1; d_call: TRBD1; j_call: TRBJ1-4; clone_size: few; cdr3_aa: CSAPDRGMPKLFF; cdr3_nt: TGCAGTGCTCCGGACAGGGGAATGCCAAAACTGTTTTTT
v_call: TRBV20-1; d_call: TRBD1; j_call: TRBJ1-2; clone_size: once; cdr3_aa: CSAPRTGGHGYTF; cdr3_nt: TGCAGTGCTCCCCGGACAGGGGGCCATGGCTACACCTTC
v_call: TRBV7-7; d_call: NA; j_call: TRBJ1-3; clone_size: few; cdr3_aa: CASSSANSGNTIYF; cdr3_nt: TGTGCCAGCAGCTCTGCGAACTCTGGAAACACCATATATTTT
v_call: TRBV18; d_call: TRBD1; j_call: TRBJ2-7; clone_size: few; cdr3_aa: CASRAQGYEQYF; cdr3_nt: TGTGCCAGCAGAGCACAGGGGTACGAGCAGTACTTC
v_call: TRBV18; d_call: NA; j_call: TRBJ2-5; clone_size: few; cdr3_aa: CASSPFRSQLGETQYF; cdr3_nt: TGTGCCAGCTCACCCTTCAGGTCCCAACTCGGAGAGACCCAGTACTTC
v_call: TRBV29-1; d_call: TRBD2; j_call: TRBJ2-1; clone_size: few; cdr3_aa: CSVVTSISGGNSNEQFF; cdr3_nt: TGCAGCGTTGTGACATCCATTAGCGGGGGCAATTCCAATGAGCAGTTCTTC
v_call: TRBV6-5; d_call: NA; j_call: TRBJ1-2; clone_size: NA; cdr3_aa: CASSYSVGANYGYTF; cdr3_nt: TGTGCCAGCAGTTACTCAGTCGGAGCTAACTATGGCTACACCTTC
v_call: TRBV7-9; d_call: NA; j_call: TRBJ2-1; clone_size: NA; cdr3_aa: CASRFGVSYNEQFF; cdr3_nt: TGTGCCAGCAGATTCGGGGTTTCCTACAATGAGCAGTTCTTC
v_call: TRBV6-5; d_call: NA; j_call: TRBJ2-5; clone_size: NA; cdr3_aa: CASTRETTRYF; cdr3_nt: TGTGCCAGCACGAGGGAAACTACCCGGTACTTC
v_call: TRBV6-5; d_call: NA; j_call: TRBJ2-1; clone_size: many; cdr3_aa: CASSYKGEGLNEQFF; cdr3_nt: TGTGCCAGCAGTTACAAGGGGGAGGGCCTCAATGAGCAGTTCTTC
v_call: TRBV3-1; d_call: TRBD2; j_call: TRBJ2-3; clone_size: NA; cdr3_aa: CASSQDTAGGSDTQYF; cdr3_nt: TGTGCCAGCAGCCAAGATACAGCGGGGGGTTCAGATACGCAGTATTTT
v_call: TRBV6-5; d_call: NA; j_call: TRBJ1-4; clone_size: few; cdr3_aa: CASSYSMVGGTPATNEKLFF; cdr3_nt: TGTGCCAGCAGTTACTCCATGGTCGGCGGGACCCCTGCAACTAATGAAAAACTGTTTTTT
v_call: TRBV27; d_call: NA; j_call: TRBJ2-7; clone_size: NA; cdr3_aa: CASSSPASSLYEQYF; cdr3_nt: TGTGCCAGCAGTTCCCCAGCCTCCTCACTTTACGAGCAGTACTTC
v_call: TRBV29-1; d_call: NA; j_call: TRBJ2-7; clone_size: NA; cdr3_aa: CSVGRGLSEQYF; cdr3_nt: TGCAGCGTTGGTAGGGGCTTGAGCGAGCAGTACTTC
v_call: TRBV12-3/TRBV12-4; d_call: NA; j_call: TRBJ1-1; clone_size: NA; cdr3_aa: CASGQTDMNTEAFF; cdr3_nt: TGTGCCAGCGGCCAGACAGATATGAACACTGAAGCTTTCTTT
v_call: TRBV5-8; d_call: TRBD2; j_call: TRBJ2-1; clone_size: NA; cdr3_aa: CASSLGVAGTYNEPFF; cdr3_nt: TGTGCCAGCAGCTTGGGGGTAGCGGGGACCTACAATGAGCCGTTCTTC
v_call: TRBV19; d_call: NA; j_call: TRBJ1-4; clone_size: few; cdr3_aa: CATSGESNEKLFF; cdr3_nt: TGTGCCACTTCGGGAGAATCTAATGAAAAACTGTTTTTT
v_call: TRBV20-1; d_call: TRBD2; j_call: TRBJ2-3; clone_size: many; cdr3_aa: CSARVVGLAQRDTQYF; cdr3_nt: TGCAGTGCTAGAGTCGTCGGACTAGCTCAGAGAGATACGCAGTATTTT
v_call: TRBV28; d_call: TRBD1; j_call: TRBJ2-7; clone_size: NA; cdr3_aa: CASSSPRTGGPYEQYF; cdr3_nt: TGTGCCAGCAGTTCCCCCCGGACAGGCGGCCCCTACGAGCAGTACTTC
v_call: TRBV20-1; d_call: NA; j_call: TRBJ2-1; clone_size: few; cdr3_aa: CSALLYNEQFF; cdr3_nt: TGCAGTGCCCTACTCTACAATGAGCAGTTCTTC
v_call: TRBV12-3/TRBV12-4; d_call: TRBD2; j_call: TRBJ2-4; clone_size: few; cdr3_aa: CASSPRDFPGGNIQYF; cdr3_nt: TGTGCCAGCAGTCCCCGGGACTTCCCGGGGGGAAACATTCAGTACTTC